The T cell receptor beta chain described here comes from a study of T cell repertoires in cytomegalovirus infection. This clonotype appeared a few times. TCRdb recomputed calls from the reads with MiXCR, one row per CDR3 protein. The sample yields about 140,000 distinct CDR3 sequences, 5.5% to 8% seen once. Germline V gene sequence: CDR1 MNHEY, CDR2 SVGAGI. V was clipped by 6 bases and J by 4 bases, with 15 bases between them. CDR3 size: 14 residues. Sequences were obtained from PBMCs. The J gene is TRBJ1-2, the V gene TRBV6-5, with a weak D call TRBD1 (5 bases). This clonotype was sampled from a human donor in good health (CMV status not recorded). Some clones in this sample may be carry-over from other donors' samples. Here the CDR3 reads CASRTLSQGYGYTF. In DNA, the CDR3 is TGTGCCAGCAGAACGCTAAGTCAGGGCTATGGCTACACCTTC.